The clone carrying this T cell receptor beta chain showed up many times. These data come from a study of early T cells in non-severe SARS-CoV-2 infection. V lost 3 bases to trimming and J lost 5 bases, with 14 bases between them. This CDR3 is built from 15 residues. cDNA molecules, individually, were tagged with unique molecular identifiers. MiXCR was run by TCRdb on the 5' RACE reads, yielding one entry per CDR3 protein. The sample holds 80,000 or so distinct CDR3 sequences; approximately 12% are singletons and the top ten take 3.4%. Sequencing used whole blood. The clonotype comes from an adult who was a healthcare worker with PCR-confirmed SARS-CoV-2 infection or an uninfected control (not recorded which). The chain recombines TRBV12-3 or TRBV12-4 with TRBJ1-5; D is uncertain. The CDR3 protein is CASSFGGPVDQPQHF. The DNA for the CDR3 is TGTGCCAGCAGTTTCGGCGGGCCAGTTGATCAGCCCCAGCATTTT.